The present T cell receptor beta chain was sequenced within a study of identical twins listed by TCRdb under 2016. Broadly, across the study: The study deep-sequenced TCR alpha and beta repertoires from monozygotic twins, unrelated adults of various ages and cord blood to test whether fetal clonotypes persist. To rule out contamination, the twin experiments were replicated at different times with different library preparation protocols.

The library came from 5' RACE. The sequencing machine was an Illumina HiSeq 2000. A universal primer binding site was added through template switching, and the final cDNA carried a unique molecular identifier so that TCR cDNA molecules could be counted accurately. Specific primers in the conserved constant-segment region were used to synthesize first-strand cDNA for TCR alpha and beta chains. To control for contamination, every cDNA library carried two barcodes: a SMART-Mk sample barcode plus Illumina barcodes. TruSeq adapter sequences and Illumina sample barcodes were added in two successive PCR steps. TCR alpha and beta cDNA libraries were sequenced on the Illumina HiSeq platform with custom primers. In the source study's methods: MiGEC was used to process raw reads and extract unique molecular identifiers, and MiXCR was used to find CDR3 positions. For each individual, recombination models were inferred using an EM algorithm with the repgenHMM and IGoR tools. The tcR package in R was used for shared clonotype analysis, with sharing normalized by the product of cloneset sizes. To study raw recombination without the effects of thymic and clonal selection, out-of-frame nonproductive sequences were analyzed. Clones were called with MiXCR by TCRdb after fastp trimmed the public reads at Q25, and only in-frame beta chains were retained. Entries that share a CDR3 protein sequence are merged under the most common genes and DNA. The V and J calls here are based on TCRdb, not the publication. A total of approximately 530,000 distinct CDR3 sequences appear in this sample, 20% to 25% of them only once. The ten largest account for approximately 0.49% of the sample.

Every donor was a healthy Caucasian. The twin cohort comprised three pairs of female monozygotic twins, all aged roughly 18 to 30 years. CD4+ and CD8+ T cell populations were isolated with positive isolation kits from Invitrogen. The full study reports these points: Abundant cord blood beta clonotypes carried fewer insertions; young adult naive repertoires showed a weaker similar trend, while memory repertoires showed none. Because the same donors could not be followed over many years, conclusions were based on cross-sectional statistical analysis. Excess twin sharing in beta out-of-frame sequences was weaker because fewer shared sequences lowered the signal-to-noise ratio. Out-of-frame TCR alpha sharing in monozygotic twins was systematically underestimated by recombination models, whereas sharing between unrelated individuals was in agreement with the recombination models. Invariant T cells such as MAIT and iNKT could partly confound zero-insertion analyses, though diverse VJ usage argued against this for most clonotypes. Compared with coincidental sharing between unrelated individuals, an excess of low generation-probability sequences was observed among out-of-frame TCR alpha sequences shared between twins.

This clonotype was found a few times. Its antigen target is currently unknown. Base qualities are not provided; no much larger clone lies one nucleotide away. The germline V gene encodes CDR1 MNHEY and CDR2 SVGEGT. The V and J ends are trimmed by 5 bases and 10 bases, leaving 12 bases between them. The CDR3 starts with the cysteine, ends with the phenylalanine, and has 11 residues. Just the 33-base CDR3 DNA is kept, in frame starting at base 1. Another study also made use of these data, one on yellow fever vaccine responses in identical twins. Per the second study: The T cell response to vaccination in identical twins was reported by the authors to appear partly convergent and partly personalized. The study precisely tracked vaccine-responding T cell clones in identical twins.

The source of this sequence is a woman younger than 30 in good health. The chain was built from TRBV6-2 or TRBV6-3 and TRBJ2-7, with the identity of the D gene unclear. The specimen sequenced was CD4+ T cells sorted from blood. The bases are TGTGCCAGCAGTCAAGGACCGAGTCAGTACTTC. This codes for CASSQGPSQYF.